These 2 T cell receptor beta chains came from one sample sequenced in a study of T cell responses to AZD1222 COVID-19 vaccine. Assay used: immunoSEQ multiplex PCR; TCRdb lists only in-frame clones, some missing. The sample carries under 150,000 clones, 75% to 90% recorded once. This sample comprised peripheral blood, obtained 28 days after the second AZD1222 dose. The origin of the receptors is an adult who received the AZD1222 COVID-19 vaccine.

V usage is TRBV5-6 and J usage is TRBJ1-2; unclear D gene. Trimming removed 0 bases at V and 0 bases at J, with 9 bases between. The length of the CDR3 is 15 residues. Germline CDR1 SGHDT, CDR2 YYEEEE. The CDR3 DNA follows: TGTGCCAGCAGCTTGGGGTCCACAGCTAACTATGGCTACACCTTC. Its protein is CASSLGSTANYGYTF. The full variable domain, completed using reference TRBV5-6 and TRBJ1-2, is DAGVTQSPTHLIKTRGQQVTLRCSPKSGHDTVSWYQQALGQGPQFIFQYYEEEERQRGNFPDRFSGHQFPNYSSELNVNALLLGDSALYLCASSLGSTANYGYTFGSGTRLTVV.

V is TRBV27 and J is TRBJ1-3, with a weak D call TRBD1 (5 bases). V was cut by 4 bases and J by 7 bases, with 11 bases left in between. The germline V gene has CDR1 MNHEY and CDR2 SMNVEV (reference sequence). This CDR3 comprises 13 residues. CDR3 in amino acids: CASSSGYRNTIYF. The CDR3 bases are TGTGCCAGCAGTTCAGGGTATCGGAACACCATATATTTT.